What follows is one TCR beta chain and its context. Antigen: not known. Only CD45RO-negative cells positively selected for CCR7 counted as naive CD8 cells, so terminally differentiated effector memory CD45RA+ cells were excluded. V dropped 0 bases and J dropped 2; count of bases not matched to a gene: 3. This CDR3 is 16 amino acids long. CDR1 is SEHNR and CDR2 is FQNEAQ in the germline V gene (reference sequence). Sequencing was performed with immunoSEQ multiplex PCR; in TCRdb, only in-frame clones are kept and a portion is missing. The table lists about 550,000 clones, around 95% of them singletons. The data originate from a study of shared clonotypes between healthy human individuals. Study at large: Per donor, three plates held CD4 naive cells, three held CD4 memory, two held CD8 naive and one held CD8 memory.

Study outcomes and limitations: Generally, naive subsets came out with larger estimated richness than memory subsets. All-four-donor shared clonotypes had higher generation probabilities than non-shared clonotypes did.

The chain uses TRBV7-9 and TRBJ2-1; 8 bases agree with TRBD2. The receptor was derived from a woman aged 30 to 39 in good health. The sequenced sample consisted of naive CD8+ T cells sorted from blood. The CDR3, as DNA: TGTGCCAGCAGCTTAGCGGCGGGAGGCACCTACAATGAGCAGTTCTTC. This encodes CASSLAAGGTYNEQFF.